The T cell receptor (beta chain) under discussion was sequenced for a study of blood T cells in healthy people across ages. The study, taken as a whole, reports: Naive CD4+ cell counts and diversity both ran higher in long-lived than in aged donors. Because donor CMV status was unknown, expanded clonotype changes were possibly confounded. Since the PBMCs were unsorted, naive and antigen-experienced cells could not be conclusively compared.

A note on this clonotype: What it recognizes is unknown.

The V and J ends lost 3 bases and 6 bases respectively, with 14 bases between them. The CDR3 is 15 residues long. Germline CDR1 and CDR2: MGHRA and YSYEKL. A second PCR, run for roughly 7 to 12 cycles, used a sample-barcoded 5' primer plus a J-beta primer mix. No fewer than 2.5 million CDR3-containing paired-end reads came from each sample. TCRdb processed the 5' RACE reads anew with MiXCR; each CDR3 protein has one entry. The sample has roughly 1,800,000 distinct CDR3 sequences; approximately 50% are singletons. The TCR comes from a woman in her forties in good health. Sequencing was done on a sample of blood. J is TRBJ1-4 and V is TRBV4-1; D is undetermined. CDR3 nucleotide sequence: TGCGCCAGCAGCCACCTTCCCGGGAAGGATGAAAAACTGTTTTTT. Its protein product is CASSHLPGKDEKLFF.